Below are 11 T cell receptor beta chains sequenced from a single sample in a study of T cells in women clearing cervical HPV infection. The table came from immunoSEQ multiplex PCR; TCRdb's copy has only in-frame clones and leaves some out. The listing records tens of thousands of clones. The material sequenced was blood buffy coat. Receptors were obtained from a woman aged 18-70 years with a cervical HPV16 infection that either progressed to CIN3+ or cleared (not recorded which).

A note on this clone: The sequence runs out 3 residues before the end of the CDR3; the remainder is reconstructed from the germline J gene. The chain joins TRBV18 to TRBJ2-2, with TRBD1 matching over 10 bases. CDR1 and CDR2 from the germline V gene are KGHSH and LQKENI. The length of the CDR3 is 16 residues. CDR3 in amino acids: CASSRQGAAGANVLFF. The covered CDR3 bases are TGTGCCAGCTCACGACAGGGGGCGGCTGGGGCCAACGTG.

Worth noting for this clone: The CDR3 goes on 3 residues after the read ends, and that part is filled in from the germline J gene. V usage is TRBV2 and J usage is TRBJ2-5; 7 nucleotides match TRBD2. This CDR3 is 15 amino acids long. With V trimmed by 4 bases and J by 2 bases, 7 bases remained unmatched. Germline V gives CDR1 SNHLY, CDR2 FYNNEI. The covered CDR3 bases are TGTGCCAGCAGTGGGGCGGCTAGCGGACAAGAGACC. Protein sequence: CASSGAASGQET. From start to end, the CDR3 is CASSGAASGQETQYF.

Remarks on this clone: Mismatch with germline at one junction end may stem from a read error. The CDR3 protein is CASSQEGAGLQEKLFF. CDR3 DNA (partial): TGCGCCAGCAGCCAAGAAGGGGCAGGGTTGCAGGAAAAA. The chain uses TRBV4-2 and TRBJ1-4, with D possibly being TRBD1 (5 bases). The CDR3 extends 3 residues past the end of the read, so its final part is completed from the germline J gene. Germline loops: CDR1 LGHNA, CDR2 YNFKEQ. The CDR3 is made up of 16 amino acids.

In the case of this clone: The read falls 3 residues short of the CDR3 end, and the missing part is taken from the germline J gene. The rearrangement joins TRBV19 to TRBJ1-2; 9 bases agree with TRBD1. This CDR3 has 15 amino acids. Germline V gene sequence: CDR1 LNHDA, CDR2 SQIVND (reference sequence). V was clipped by 5 bases and J by 4 bases; unmatched bases: 8. CDR3: CASSSTGQGTYGYTF. The CDR3 DNA, read in part, is TGTGCCAGTAGTTCGACAGGACAGGGGACCTATGGC.

Worth noting for this clone: The CDR3 extends 3 residues past the end of the read, so its final part is completed from the germline J gene. The chain has TRBV6-4 and TRBJ2-2, with TRBD1 identical over 9 bases. Per the germline V gene, CDR1 is MRHNA and CDR2 is SNTAGT. V lost 6 bases, J lost 7 bases, and 9 bases stayed unmatched. The CDR3 contains 15 residues. The CDR3 is CASRKIQGAGGELFF. CDR3 DNA (partial): TGTGCCAGCAGGAAGATACAGGGGGCAGGCGGGGAG.

With respect to this clone: The sequence runs out 3 residues before the end of the CDR3; the remainder is reconstructed from the germline J gene. This rearrangement joins TRBV19 to TRBJ2-5; 7 nucleotides match TRBD1. Trimming at V came to 3 bases and at J to 3 bases, leaving 4 bases not matched to a gene. Germline CDR1 and CDR2: LNHDA and SQIVND (reference sequence). CDR3 length equals 14 residues. CDR3 protein: CASSMTGQKETQYF. The sequenced part of the CDR3 DNA is TGTGCCAGTAGTATGACGGGACAGAAAGAGACC.

The chain's CDR3 is CASSDPAGAHLTQYF. CDR3 DNA (partial): TGTGCCAGCAGTGATCCAGCGGGGGCACACCTGACT. V usage is TRBV6-1 and J usage is TRBJ2-4; 8 bases are shared with TRBD2. The read halts 3 residues ahead of the CDR3 end, with the missing end drawn from the germline J gene. The CDR3 length is 15 residues. Germline lookup yields CDR1 MNHNS and CDR2 SASEGT.

Concerning this clone itself: The DNA ends 3 residues before the CDR3 does, and the rest of the CDR3 is filled in from the germline J gene. The V call is TRBV5-1, the J call TRBJ1-2; 8 nucleotides agree with TRBD1. Germline V gene lookup returns CDR1 SGHRS and CDR2 YFSETQ. The CDR3 spans 14 residues. This CDR3 reads CASTDRGDMGGYTF. The sequenced part of the CDR3 DNA is TGCGCCAGCACCGACAGGGGAGATATGGGGGGC.

The CDR3 loop is CASSPPGQGSYEQYF. The sequenced part of the CDR3 DNA is TGTGCCAGCAGTCCTCCGGGACAGGGGTCCTACGAG. This sequence joins TRBV28 and TRBJ2-7, with 10 bases lining up with TRBD1. Read coverage stops 3 residues before the CDR3 terminus; the germline J gene supplies the remainder. The CDR3 runs 15 residues. The germline CDR1 and CDR2 sequences are MDHEN and SYDVKM. V shed 5 bases and J 1 base; nucleotides not matched to a gene: 5. Using reference TRBV28 and TRBJ2-7 for the parts outside the CDR3, the full variable domain is DVKVTQSSRYLVKRTGEKVFLECVQDMDHENMFWYRQDPGLGLRLIYFSYDVKMKEKGDIPEGYSVSREKKERFSLILESASTNQTSMYLCASSPPGQGSYEQYFGPGTRLTVT.

The CDR3 loop reads CASSGGGYEKLFF. The covered CDR3 bases are TGTGCCAGCTCCGGCGGGGGATATGAAAAA. J is TRBJ1-4 and V is TRBV2; D may be TRBD1 (5 bases). The read finishes 3 residues shy of the CDR3 end, and the germline J gene is used to complete it. Germline lookup yields CDR1 SNHLY and CDR2 FYNNEI. The CDR3 length is 13 residues. Trimming took off 8 bases at V and 6 bases at J, with 13 bases between the two ends.

Regarding this clone: The CDR3 end is not reached by the read, which stops 3 residues before it; the germline J gene fills it in. This rearrangement joins TRBV7-2 to TRBJ2-7; a weak D match, TRBD2 (5 bases). This CDR3 comprises 13 residues. The germline V gene encodes CDR1 SGHTA and CDR2 FQGNSA. Trimming pared 4 bases from V and 1 base from J, leaving 8 bases between. The part of the CDR3 DNA that was read is TGTGCCAGCAGCTCCAGCGGATCCTACGAG. Translated: CASSSSGSYE. The whole CDR3 sequence is CASSSSGSYEQYF.